The T cell receptor (beta chain) under discussion was sequenced for a study of somatic mutations in cytotoxic T cells in rheumatoid arthritis (dated by TCRdb to the late 2010s). At the level of the whole study: Before any treatment started and right after they were diagnosed, patients gave peripheral blood samples (about 30 ml EDTA). Some V beta antibody-stained T-cell populations were flow-sorted on a FACSAria II or Sony SH800 at nearly 100% purity, and sorted V beta1+ cells also underwent TCRB sequencing. In newly diagnosed rheumatoid arthritis without treatment, the study examined if expanded CD8+ T-cell clones harbor somatic mutations, relying on TCRB deep sequencing to characterize clonality. TCRB deep sequencing was performed for about 70 rheumatoid arthritis patients and around 20 healthy controls. Patient and control groups had essentially identical median ages.

Sequencing of TCRB CDR3 was done on genomic DNA with the immunoSEQ assay. In the original analysis: Patient CD8+ clones larger than 1% were compared against published virus-specific TCRB sequences, and only a few matched. Nothing other than productive TCRB rearrangements was included in the analyses. Clonality was calculated as a Shannon entropy-based productive clonality index, and a clone was defined by a unique TCRB CDR3 sequence. To calculate repertoire overlap between two samples, the template counts of each clone were considered relative to each sample's total templates. A correlation with a Spearman r of roughly 0.66 was found between V-gene usage by flow cytometry and V-gene usage by TCRB sequencing. TCRdb retrieved this table from immuneACCESS and kept in-frame rearrangements only. Not all clones are present; in checked studies, unresolved V genes account for under half, and no reason is known for the remainder. D and trimming were read from the DNA, whereas the V and J calls and clone size are those reported in that table. Across this sample there are about 15,000 clones, with about 81% seen only once. The top ten clonotypes cover roughly 13% of the sample.

CDR1 and CDR2 were assigned from the germline V gene (reference sequence) as SEHNR and FQNEAQ. The CDR3, from cysteine to phenylalanine, totals 15 residues. The DNA shown is the 45-base CDR3, in frame from base 1. Trimming accounts for 5 bases at V and 4 bases at J, while the number of junction bases matched to no gene is 7. Beyond this particular receptor, the publication reports: CD8+ T-cell clonality did not differ significantly between rheumatoid arthritis patients and age-matched healthy controls. Viral specificity could not be ruled out by absence from virus-specific databases, and the antigen targets of the expanded CD8+ clones remained unknown. In patients, CD8+ clonality rose with age (Spearman r of about 0.53), which was not the case in healthy controls. Several identical CD8+ TCRB sequences were found in both blood and synovial fluid, and in about an eighth of the roughly 65 patients the largest CD8+ clone exceeded 20% of CD8+ cells. The slight TRBV07 underrepresentation in patients was not adjusted for multiple comparisons.

Flow cytometry confirmed the purity of CD4+ and CD8+ cells that had been isolated by positive magnetic bead selection on an AutoMACS. Clonal expansions were first screened by flow cytometry with a TCR V beta antibody panel, then characterized by TCRB deep sequencing of sorted CD8+ fractions. Ficoll-Paque PLUS density gradient separation was used to isolate peripheral blood mononuclear cells. Nucleospin Tissue or Tissue XS kits were used to extract DNA from CD4-enriched, CD8-enriched or PBMC samples, and a Qubit 2.0 fluorometer was used for quantification. A note on this clone: The antigen this receptor binds is unknown. Base qualities are not at hand, and no much larger clone is one base apart.

The sample was CD8+ T cells sorted from blood. The chain is made from TRBV7-9 and TRBJ2-7; 11 central bases correspond to TRBD1. This receptor was taken from an adult with rheumatoid arthritis. The DNA sequence is TGTGCCAGCAGCGCGGGACAGGGGGTTCTGTACGAGCAGTACTTC. Its protein product is CASSAGQGVLYEQYF.